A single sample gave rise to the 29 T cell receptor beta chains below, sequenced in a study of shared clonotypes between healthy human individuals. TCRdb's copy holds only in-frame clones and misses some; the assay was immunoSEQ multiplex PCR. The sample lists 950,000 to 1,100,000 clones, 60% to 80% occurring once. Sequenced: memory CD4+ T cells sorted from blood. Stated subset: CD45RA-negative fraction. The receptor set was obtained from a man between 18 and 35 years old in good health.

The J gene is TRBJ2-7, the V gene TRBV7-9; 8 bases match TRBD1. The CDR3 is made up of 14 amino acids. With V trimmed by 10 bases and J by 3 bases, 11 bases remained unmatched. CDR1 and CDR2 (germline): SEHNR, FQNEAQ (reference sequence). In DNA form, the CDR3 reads TGTGCCACCCCCGGACAGGGAAAAAACTACGAGCAGTACTTC. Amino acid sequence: CATPGQGKNYEQYF.

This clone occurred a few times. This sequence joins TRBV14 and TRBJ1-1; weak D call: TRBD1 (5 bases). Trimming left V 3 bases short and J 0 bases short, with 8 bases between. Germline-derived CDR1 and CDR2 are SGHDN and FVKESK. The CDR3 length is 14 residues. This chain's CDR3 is CASSQWGLNTEAFF. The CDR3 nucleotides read TGTGCCAGCAGCCAGTGGGGGTTGAACACTGAAGCTTTCTTT.

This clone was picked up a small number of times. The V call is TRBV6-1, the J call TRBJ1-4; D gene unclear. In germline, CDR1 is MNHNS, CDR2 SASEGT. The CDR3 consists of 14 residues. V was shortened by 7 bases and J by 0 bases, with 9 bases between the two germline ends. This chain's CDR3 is CASKEFSTNEKLFF. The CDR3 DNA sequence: TGTGCCAGCAAGGAATTCTCAACTAATGAAAAACTGTTTTTT.

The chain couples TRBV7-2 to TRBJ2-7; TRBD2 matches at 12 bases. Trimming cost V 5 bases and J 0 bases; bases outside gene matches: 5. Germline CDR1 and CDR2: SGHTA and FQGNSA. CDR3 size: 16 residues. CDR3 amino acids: CASSLGLAGLSYEQYF. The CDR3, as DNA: TGTGCCAGCAGCCTGGGACTAGCGGGCCTCTCCTACGAGCAGTACTTC.

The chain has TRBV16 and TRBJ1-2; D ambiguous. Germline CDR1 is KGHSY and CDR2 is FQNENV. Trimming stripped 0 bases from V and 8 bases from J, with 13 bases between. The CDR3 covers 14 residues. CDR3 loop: CASSQSGGAEGYTF. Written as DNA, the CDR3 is TGTGCCAGCAGCCAATCGGGTGGCGCAGAGGGCTACACCTTC. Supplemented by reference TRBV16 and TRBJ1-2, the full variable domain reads GEEVAQTPKHLVRGEGQKAKLYCAPIKGHSYVFWYQQVLKNEFKFLISFQNENVFDETGMPKERFSAKCLPNSPCSLEIQATKLEDSAVYFCASSQSGGAEGYTFGSGTRLTVV.

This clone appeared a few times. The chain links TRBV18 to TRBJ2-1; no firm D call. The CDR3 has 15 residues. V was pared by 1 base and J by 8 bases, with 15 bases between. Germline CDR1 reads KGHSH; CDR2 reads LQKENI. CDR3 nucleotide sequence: TGTGCCAGCTCACCACGAACCCTTTCGGGCCATGAGCAGTTCTTC. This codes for CASSPRTLSGHEQFF.

CDR3 DNA sequence: TGTGCCAGCAGTATTATAAATCTGGGAGAGGGTGAAAAACTGTTTTTT. This encodes CASSIINLGEGEKLFF. The gene calls are TRBV28 and TRBJ1-4; D unclear. Deletions cut 5 bases from V and 7 bases from J, with 20 bases between. Germline CDR1 reads MDHEN; CDR2 reads SYDVKM. CDR3 size: 16 residues.

The CDR3 bases are TGTGCCAGTAGCGGGAATGTGGGACAGTTTAATCAGCCCCAGCATTTT. Translation: CASSGNVGQFNQPQHF. This chain links TRBV19 with TRBJ1-5; 7 bases fit TRBD1. V lost 6 bases and J lost 4; bases outside the gene matches: 12. Germline V CDR1 and CDR2: LNHDA, SQIVND (reference sequence). The CDR3 contains 16 residues.

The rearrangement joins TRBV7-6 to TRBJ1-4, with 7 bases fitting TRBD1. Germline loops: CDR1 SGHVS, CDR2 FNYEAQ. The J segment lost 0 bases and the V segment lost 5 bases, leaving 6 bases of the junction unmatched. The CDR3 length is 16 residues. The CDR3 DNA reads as TGTGCCAGCAGCCGGACAGGCCCCTCAACTAATGAAAAACTGTTTTTT. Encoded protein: CASSRTGPSTNEKLFF.

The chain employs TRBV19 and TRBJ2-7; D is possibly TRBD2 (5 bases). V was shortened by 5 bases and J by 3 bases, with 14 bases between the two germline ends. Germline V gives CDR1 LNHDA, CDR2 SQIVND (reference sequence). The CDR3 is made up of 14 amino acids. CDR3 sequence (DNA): TGTGCCAGTAGTTTATCCTGGGGAGACTACGAGCAGTACTTC. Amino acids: CASSLSWGDYEQYF.

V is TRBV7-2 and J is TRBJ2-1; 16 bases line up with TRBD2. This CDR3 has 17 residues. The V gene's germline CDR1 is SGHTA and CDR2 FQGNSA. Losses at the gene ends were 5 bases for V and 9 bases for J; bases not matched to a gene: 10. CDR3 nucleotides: TGTGCCAGCAGCAAGGGACTAGCGGGGGGGCACCGGGTTGAGCAGTTCTTC. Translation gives CASSKGLAGGHRVEQFF.

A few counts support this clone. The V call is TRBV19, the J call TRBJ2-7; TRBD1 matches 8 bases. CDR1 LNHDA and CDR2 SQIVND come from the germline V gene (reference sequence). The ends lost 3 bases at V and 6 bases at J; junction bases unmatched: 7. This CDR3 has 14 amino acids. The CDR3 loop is CASSMTRDRSEQYF. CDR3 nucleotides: TGTGCCAGTAGTATGACCCGGGACAGGTCCGAGCAGTACTTC.

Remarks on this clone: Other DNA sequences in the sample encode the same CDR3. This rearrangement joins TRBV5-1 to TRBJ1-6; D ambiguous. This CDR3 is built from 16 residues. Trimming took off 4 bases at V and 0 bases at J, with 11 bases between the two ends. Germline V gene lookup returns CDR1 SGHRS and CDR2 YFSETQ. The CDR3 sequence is CASSLGGSSYNSPLHF. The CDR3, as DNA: TGCGCCAGCAGCCTCGGAGGAAGCTCCTATAATTCACCCCTCCACTTT. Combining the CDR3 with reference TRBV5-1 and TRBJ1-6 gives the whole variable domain KAGVTQTPRYLIKTRGQQVTLSCSPISGHRSVSWYQQTPGQGLQFLFEYFSETQRNKGNFPGRFSGRQFSNSRSEMNVSTLELGDSALYLCASSLGGSSYNSPLHFGNGTRLTVT.

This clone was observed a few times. The CDR3 spells CSVNPTWNTEAFF. CDR3 in DNA: TGCAGCGTCAACCCGACATGGAACACTGAAGCTTTCTTT. This chain uses TRBV29-1 with TRBJ1-1; no firm D call. V dropped 6 bases and J dropped 1 base, with 12 bases sitting between them. This CDR3 comprises 13 residues. From germline, CDR1 is SQVTM and CDR2 ANQGSEA.

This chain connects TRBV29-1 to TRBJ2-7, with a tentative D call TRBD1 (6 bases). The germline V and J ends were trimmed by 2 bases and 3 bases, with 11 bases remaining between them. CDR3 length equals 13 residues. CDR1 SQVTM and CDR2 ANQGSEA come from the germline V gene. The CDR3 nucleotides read TGCAGCGTTGAAAGGGACACAGGCTACGAGCAGTACTTC. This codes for CSVERDTGYEQYF.

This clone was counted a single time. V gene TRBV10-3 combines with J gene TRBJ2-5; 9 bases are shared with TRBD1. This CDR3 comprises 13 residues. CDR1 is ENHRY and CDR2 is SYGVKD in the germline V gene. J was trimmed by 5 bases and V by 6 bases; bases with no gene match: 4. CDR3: CAIRQGARETQYF. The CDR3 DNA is TGTGCCATCAGACAGGGGGCTCGGGAGACCCAGTACTTC.

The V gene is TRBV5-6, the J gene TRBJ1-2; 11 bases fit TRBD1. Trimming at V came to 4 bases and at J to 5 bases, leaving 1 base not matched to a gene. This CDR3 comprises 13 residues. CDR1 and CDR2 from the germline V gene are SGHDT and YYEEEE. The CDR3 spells CASSGQGAYGYTF. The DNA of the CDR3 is TGTGCCAGCAGCGGACAGGGGGCTTATGGCTACACCTTC.

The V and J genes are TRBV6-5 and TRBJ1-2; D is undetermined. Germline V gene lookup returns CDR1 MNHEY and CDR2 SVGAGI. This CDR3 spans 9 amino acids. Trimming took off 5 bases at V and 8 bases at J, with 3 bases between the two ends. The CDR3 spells CASSPGYTF. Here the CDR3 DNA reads TGTGCCAGCAGTCCAGGCTACACCTTC.

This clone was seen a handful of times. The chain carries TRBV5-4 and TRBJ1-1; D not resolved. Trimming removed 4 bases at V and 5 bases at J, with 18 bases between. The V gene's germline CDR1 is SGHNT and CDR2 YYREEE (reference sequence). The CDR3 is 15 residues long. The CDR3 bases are TGTGCCAGCAGCGCCCGGACCCCAGGAGGGACTGAAGCTTTCTTT. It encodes CASSARTPGGTEAFF.

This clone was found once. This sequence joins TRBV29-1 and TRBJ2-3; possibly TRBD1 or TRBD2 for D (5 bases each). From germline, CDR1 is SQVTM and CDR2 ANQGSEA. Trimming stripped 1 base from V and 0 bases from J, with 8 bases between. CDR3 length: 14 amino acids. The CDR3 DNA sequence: TGCAGCGTTGAAGTTGGGGGTAGCACAGATACGCAGTATTTT. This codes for CSVEVGGSTDTQYF.

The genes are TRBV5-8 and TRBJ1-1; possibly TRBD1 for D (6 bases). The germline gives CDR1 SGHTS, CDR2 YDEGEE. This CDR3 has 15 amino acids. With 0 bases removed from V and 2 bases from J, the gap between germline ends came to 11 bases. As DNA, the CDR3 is TGTGCCAGCAGCTTGGCCGTGGGGGCCAACACTGAAGCTTTCTTT. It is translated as CASSLAVGANTEAFF.

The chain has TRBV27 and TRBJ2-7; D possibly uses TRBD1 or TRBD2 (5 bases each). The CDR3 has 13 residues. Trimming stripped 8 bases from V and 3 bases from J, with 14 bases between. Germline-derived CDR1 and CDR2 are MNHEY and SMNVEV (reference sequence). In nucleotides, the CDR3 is TGTGCCAGCCGAGGACGGGGCATCTACGAGCAGTACTTC. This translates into CASRGRGIYEQYF.

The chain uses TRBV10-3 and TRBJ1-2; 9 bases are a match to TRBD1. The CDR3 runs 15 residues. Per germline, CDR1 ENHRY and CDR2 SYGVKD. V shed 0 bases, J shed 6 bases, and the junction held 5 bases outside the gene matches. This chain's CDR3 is CAISESRTGDDGYTF. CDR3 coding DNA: TGTGCCATCAGTGAGTCTAGGACAGGGGACGATGGCTACACCTTC.

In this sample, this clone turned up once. The CDR3 spells CASSFWDRAYEQYF. Written as DNA, the CDR3 is TGCGCCAGCAGCTTTTGGGACAGAGCCTACGAGCAGTACTTC. V gene TRBV5-1 combines with J gene TRBJ2-7; 7 bases line up with TRBD1. After removal of 2 bases from V and 2 bases from J, the junction contained 4 bases not matched to a gene. The CDR3 is made up of 14 amino acids. CDR1 is SGHRS and CDR2 is YFSETQ in the germline V gene.

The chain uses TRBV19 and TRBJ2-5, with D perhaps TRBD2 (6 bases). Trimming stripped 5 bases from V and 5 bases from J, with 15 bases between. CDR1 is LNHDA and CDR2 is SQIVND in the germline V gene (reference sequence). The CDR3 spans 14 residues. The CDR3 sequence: CASSETWRAETQYF. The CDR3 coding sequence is TGTGCCAGTAGTGAGACCTGGAGGGCTGAGACCCAGTACTTC.

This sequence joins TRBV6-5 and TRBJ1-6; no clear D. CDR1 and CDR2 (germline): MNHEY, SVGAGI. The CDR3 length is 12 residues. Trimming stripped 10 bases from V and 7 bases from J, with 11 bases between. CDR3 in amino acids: CATHRPNSPLHF. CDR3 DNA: TGTGCCACCCATAGGCCAAATTCACCCCTCCACTTT.

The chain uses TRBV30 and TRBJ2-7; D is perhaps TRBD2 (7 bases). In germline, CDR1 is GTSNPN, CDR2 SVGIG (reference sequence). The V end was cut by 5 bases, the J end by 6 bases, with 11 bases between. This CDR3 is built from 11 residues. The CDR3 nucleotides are TGTGCCTGGCTCGGGGGGCGCGAGCAGTACTTC. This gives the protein CAWLGGREQYF.

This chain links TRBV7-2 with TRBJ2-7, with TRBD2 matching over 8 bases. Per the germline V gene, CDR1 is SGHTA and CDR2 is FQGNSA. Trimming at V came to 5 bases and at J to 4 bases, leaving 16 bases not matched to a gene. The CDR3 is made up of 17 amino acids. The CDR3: CASSVATTSGGKYEQYF. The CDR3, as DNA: TGTGCCAGCAGCGTTGCGACTACTAGCGGAGGGAAATACGAGCAGTACTTC.

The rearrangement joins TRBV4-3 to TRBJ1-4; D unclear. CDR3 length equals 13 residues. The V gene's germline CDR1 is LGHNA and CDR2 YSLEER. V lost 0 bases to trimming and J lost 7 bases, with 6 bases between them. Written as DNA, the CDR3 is TGCGCCAGCAGCCAAGATTTCACTGAAAAACTGTTTTTT. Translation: CASSQDFTEKLFF.